This is a list of T cell receptor beta chains from one sample in a study of T cells in localized non-small cell lung cancer. Assay used: immunoSEQ multiplex PCR; TCRdb lists only in-frame clones, some missing. The sample has approximately 20,000 clones, around 84% seen once. This specimen was peripheral blood, taken before any cancer treatment. The receptors were gathered from a man aged 35-69 years with stage I lung adenocarcinoma. Each CDR3 is given with its conserved first and last residue. The D gene is left open where the match is weak. Where a row states a size, it is once, few, many or the class of an expanded clone; other rows omit it.

d_call	j_call	clone_size	v_call	cdr3_aa	cdr3_nt
TRBD1	TRBJ2-7	-	TRBV5-1	CASSLVRGHDEQYF	TGCGCCAGCAGCTTGGTGAGGGGGCACGACGAGCAGTACTTC
-	TRBJ1-3	-	TRBV6-5	CASSYSDSGNTIYF	TGTGCCAGCAGTTACTCAGACTCTGGAAACACCATATATTTT
-	TRBJ1-6	-	TRBV2	CASRIRFESPLHF	TGTGCCAGCAGAATCAGGTTCGAGTCACCCCTCCACTTT
-	TRBJ1-1	-	TRBV5-4	CASSFSEEEDEAFF	TGTGCCAGCAGCTTCTCGGAGGAGGAGGATGAAGCTTTCTTT
TRBD1	TRBJ1-1	-	TRBV2	CASMGQGYGEAFF	TGTGCCAGCATGGGACAGGGTTATGGTGAAGCTTTCTTT
TRBD2	TRBJ2-1	-	TRBV7-2	CASSPLAGGSNEQFF	TGTGCCAGCAGCCCACTAGCGGGAGGGAGCAATGAGCAGTTCTTC
-	TRBJ2-1	-	TRBV5-1	CASSLGDLSYNEQFF	TGCGCCAGCAGCTTGGGGGACCTCTCCTACAATGAGCAGTTCTTC
TRBD1	TRBJ2-1	-	TRBV28	CASSLPGGGGDEQFF	TGTGCCAGCAGTCTCCCAGGGGGCGGCGGAGATGAGCAGTTCTTC
TRBD1	TRBJ1-4	-	TRBV29-1	CSVRQGTEKLFF	TGCAGCGTTCGACAGGGGACAGAAAAACTGTTTTTT
TRBD1	TRBJ2-7	-	TRBV30	CAWTLGTERNHEQYF	TGTGCCTGGACGCTAGGGACAGAACGGAACCACGAGCAGTACTTC
-	TRBJ2-5	-	TRBV14	CASSQVSQGTQYF	TGTGCCAGCAGCCAAGTTTCCCAAGGGACCCAGTACTTC
-	TRBJ2-7	medium-sized	TRBV19	CASSITVSYEQYF	TGTGCCAGTAGTATCACAGTCTCCTACGAGCAGTACTTC
-	TRBJ2-3	-	TRBV5-6	CASSLTISGGTDTQYF	TGTGCCAGCAGCTTGACGATCTCCGGGGGCACAGATACGCAGTATTTT
TRBD2	TRBJ2-3	few	TRBV6-6	CASGLTSGTDTQYF	TGTGCCAGCGGTCTCACTAGCGGCACAGATACGCAGTATTTT
-	TRBJ1-1	-	TRBV5-6	CASSLGRNTEAFF	TGTGCCAGCAGCTTGGGCCGGAACACTGAAGCTTTCTTT
-	TRBJ2-7	few	TRBV7-9	CASSTTGLSYEQYF	TGTGCCAGCAGCACAACAGGGCTCTCCTACGAGCAGTACTTC
-	TRBJ1-2	-	TRBV19	CASSIDSAYGYTF	TGTGCCAGTAGTATCGACAGTGCCTATGGCTACACCTTC
-	TRBJ2-2	few	TRBV6-5	CASSTTSTTGELFF	TGTGCCAGCAGTACGACTAGTACCACCGGGGAGCTGTTTTTT
-	TRBJ2-1	-	TRBV7-3	CASSSNRDHEQFF	TGTGCCAGCAGCTCCAACAGGGACCATGAGCAGTTCTTC
-	TRBJ2-1	-	TRBV7-8	CASSHRIENYNEQFF	TGTGCCAGCAGCCATCGGATCGAAAATTACAATGAGCAGTTCTTC
TRBD1	TRBJ2-2	-	TRBV13	CASNSQTGSNTGELFF	TGTGCCAGCAACTCACAGACAGGGTCGAACACCGGGGAGCTGTTTTTT
-	TRBJ1-3	-	TRBV19	CASTHSGNTIYF	TGTGCCAGTACCCACAGTGGAAACACCATATATTTT
TRBD2	TRBJ2-5	-	TRBV7-2	CASSPQVAGGRETQYF	TGTGCCAGCAGCCCGCAGGTAGCGGGGGGGCGAGAGACCCAGTACTTC
-	TRBJ2-5	-	TRBV29-1	CSVVALDQETQYF	TGCAGCGTTGTAGCGCTAGATCAAGAGACCCAGTACTTC
-	TRBJ2-3	-	TRBV5-1	CASSLGDLTDTQYF	TGCGCCAGCAGCTTGGGCGATCTCACAGATACGCAGTATTTT
-	TRBJ1-4	-	TRBV2	CASSGGWTATNEKLFF	TGTGCCAGCAGTGGGGGCTGGACAGCGACTAATGAAAAACTGTTTTTT
-	TRBJ2-5	-	TRBV28	CASSPQGYQETQYF	TGTGCCAGCAGTCCTCAGGGGTACCAAGAGACCCAGTACTTC
TRBD2	TRBJ2-1	-	TRBV5-1	CASSLEPSGNEQFF	TGCGCCAGCAGCTTGGAGCCTAGCGGCAATGAGCAGTTCTTC
TRBD2	TRBJ2-5	once	TRBV28	CASSSSSILAGVETQYF	TGTGCCAGCAGTTCCTCAAGCATACTAGCGGGAGTAGAGACCCAGTACTTC
-	TRBJ1-5	-	TRBV30	CAWSALGGNQPQHF	TGTGCCTGGAGTGCTTTAGGGGGCAATCAGCCCCAGCATTTT
-	TRBJ1-5	-	TRBV27	CASSFRGVNQPQHF	TGTGCCAGCAGTTTTCGTGGGGTCAATCAGCCCCAGCATTTT
-	TRBJ2-3	-	TRBV7-9	CASSLSDFTPDTQYF	TGTGCCAGCAGCTTATCGGATTTCACCCCAGATACGCAGTATTTT
-	TRBJ2-3	-	TRBV5-4	CASSPDSTDTQYF	TGTGCCAGCAGCCCTGACAGCACAGATACGCAGTATTTT
TRBD1	TRBJ1-1	once	TRBV2	CASLVGQANTEAFF	TGTGCCAGCCTTGTCGGACAGGCGAACACTGAAGCTTTCTTT
-	TRBJ2-2	-	TRBV11-3	CASIKDGNTGELFF	TGTGCCAGCATCAAGGACGGGAACACCGGGGAGCTGTTTTTT
-	TRBJ2-6	-	TRBV7-8	CASSLPLDELGFSGANVLTF	TGTGCCAGCAGCTTACCCCTTGATGAACTGGGGTTTTCTGGGGCCAACGTCCTGACTTTC
TRBD2	TRBJ2-5	-	TRBV30	CAWREAGGETQYF	TGTGCCTGGAGGGAAGCGGGAGGGGAGACCCAGTACTTC
-	TRBJ2-7	once	TRBV29-1	CSVATGTHYEQYF	TGCAGCGTTGCCACAGGGACTCACTACGAGCAGTACTTC
-	TRBJ2-3	-	TRBV29-1	CSVEVASARKGADTQYF	TGCAGCGTTGAAGTTGCTTCAGCGCGCAAGGGAGCAGATACGCAGTATTTT
-	TRBJ1-5	-	TRBV19	CASSTRKVASLTQPQHF	TGTGCCAGTAGTACCCGGAAGGTAGCGTCCTTAACTCAGCCCCAGCATTTT
-	TRBJ2-5	-	TRBV7-2	CASSLGRLETQYF	TGTGCCAGCAGCTTAGGGCGGTTAGAGACCCAGTACTTC
TRBD1	TRBJ1-5	-	TRBV2	CASRYDTGGINQPQHF	TGTGCCAGCAGGTATGATACAGGGGGCATCAATCAGCCCCAGCATTTT
-	TRBJ2-4	-	TRBV14	CASSQDLLGDIQYF	TGTGCCAGCAGCCAAGACCTCCTGGGGGACATTCAGTACTTC
TRBD1	TRBJ1-1	-	TRBV7-2	CASGQGGNTEAFF	TGTGCCAGCGGACAGGGTGGGAACACTGAAGCTTTCTTT
-	TRBJ1-4	-	TRBV7-9	CASVRATNEKLFF	TGTGCCAGCGTTCGTGCAACTAATGAAAAACTGTTTTTT
-	TRBJ2-7	-	TRBV21-1	CASSKSWSGRGYEQYF	TGTGCCAGCAGCAAAAGCTGGTCAGGACGGGGCTACGAGCAGTACTTC
-	TRBJ2-2	-	TRBV2	CASRPGRRTGELFF	TGTGCCAGCAGGCCGGGACGCCGGACCGGGGAGCTGTTTTTT
-	TRBJ2-6	-	TRBV25-1	CASSEHQGSGANVLTF	TGTGCCAGCAGTGAACACCAGGGCTCTGGGGCCAACGTCCTGACTTTC
-	TRBJ1-6	-	TRBV4-2	CASSQDPQGRYSPLHF	TGTGCCAGCAGCCAAGATCCCCAGGGAAGGTATTCACCCCTCCACTTT
-	TRBJ2-7	-	TRBV5-1	CASSKPVRGHTYEQYF	TGCGCCAGCAGCAAACCAGTCCGCGGACATACCTACGAGCAGTACTTC
-	TRBJ2-2	few	TRBV12-1	CASSFYSGRGWYPGELFF	TGTGCCAGCAGCTTTTACTCAGGGCGGGGGTGGTACCCCGGGGAGCTGTTTTTT
-	TRBJ2-1	few	TRBV19	CASSKNTYNEQFF	TGTGCCAGTAGTAAAAATACCTACAATGAGCAGTTCTTC
TRBD1	TRBJ2-2	-	TRBV5-8	CASSSDTRAGGLFF	TGTGCCAGCAGCTCCGACACCAGGGCAGGGGGGCTGTTTTTT
TRBD1	TRBJ1-5	few	TRBV2	CASRPRDSPDEPQHF	TGTGCCAGCAGGCCCCGGGACAGTCCTGATGAGCCCCAGCATTTT
-	TRBJ2-2	-	TRBV7-3	CASSLGGPVTGELFF	TGTGCCAGCAGCTTAGGGGGGCCAGTGACCGGGGAGCTGTTTTTT
TRBD2	TRBJ2-3	-	TRBV4-2	CASSLLSGLAGSTQYF	TGTGCCAGCAGCCTTCTATCGGGACTAGCGGGGAGTACGCAGTATTTT
-	TRBJ2-7	-	TRBV27	CASRDTGVAPSPYEQYF	TGTGCCAGCAGGGACACCGGGGTGGCACCTTCCCCCTACGAGCAGTACTTC
-	TRBJ2-7	-	TRBV5-8	CASSLVFGEQYF	TGTGCCAGCAGCTTGGTATTCGGGGAGCAGTACTTC
TRBD1	TRBJ1-1	-	TRBV9	CASSGTGALRGEAFF	TGTGCCAGCAGCGGGACAGGGGCCCTAAGAGGTGAAGCTTTCTTT
-	TRBJ2-3	-	TRBV28	CASVAGTDTQYF	TGTGCCAGCGTGGCTGGCACAGATACGCAGTATTTT